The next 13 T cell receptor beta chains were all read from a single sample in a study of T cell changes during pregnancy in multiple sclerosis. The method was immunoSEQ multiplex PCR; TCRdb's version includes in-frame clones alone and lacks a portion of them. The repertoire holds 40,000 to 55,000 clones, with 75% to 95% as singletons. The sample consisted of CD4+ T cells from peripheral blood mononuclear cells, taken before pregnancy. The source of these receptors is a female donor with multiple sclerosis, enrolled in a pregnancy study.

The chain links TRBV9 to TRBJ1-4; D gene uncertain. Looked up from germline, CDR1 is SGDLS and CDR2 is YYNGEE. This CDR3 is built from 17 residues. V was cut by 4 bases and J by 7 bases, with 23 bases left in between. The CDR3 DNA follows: TGTGCCAGCAGCCCACGGGATAGCTCTGGAGGGATTGAAAAACTGTTTTTT. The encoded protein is CASSPRDSSGGIEKLFF. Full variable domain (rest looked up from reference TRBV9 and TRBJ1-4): DSGVTQTPKHLITATGQRVTLRCSPRSGDLSVYWYQQSLDQGLQFLIQYYNGEERAKGNILERFSAQQFPDLHSELNLSSLELGDSALYFCASSPRDSSGGIEKLFFGSGTQLSVL.

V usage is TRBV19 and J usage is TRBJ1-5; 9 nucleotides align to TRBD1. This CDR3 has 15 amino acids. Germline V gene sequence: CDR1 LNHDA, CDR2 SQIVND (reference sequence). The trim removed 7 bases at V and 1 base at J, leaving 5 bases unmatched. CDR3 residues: CASTRDRASNQPQHF. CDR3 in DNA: TGTGCCAGTACCCGGGACAGGGCCAGCAATCAGCCCCAGCATTTT. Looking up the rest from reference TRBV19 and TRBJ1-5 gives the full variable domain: DGGITQSPKYLFRKEGQNVTLSCEQNLNHDAMYWYRQDPGQGLRLIYYSQIVNDFQKGDIAEGYSVSREKKESFPLTVTSAQKNPTAFYLCASTRDRASNQPQHFGDGTRLSIL.

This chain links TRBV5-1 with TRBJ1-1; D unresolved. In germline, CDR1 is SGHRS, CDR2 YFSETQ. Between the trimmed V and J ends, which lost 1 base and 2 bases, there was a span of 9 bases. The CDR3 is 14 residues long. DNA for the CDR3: TGCGCCAGCAGCTTGAGCTTACTAAACACTGAAGCTTTCTTT. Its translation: CASSLSLLNTEAFF. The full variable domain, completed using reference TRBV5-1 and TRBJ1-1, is KAGVTQTPRYLIKTRGQQVTLSCSPISGHRSVSWYQQTPGQGLQFLFEYFSETQRNKGNFPGRFSGRQFSNSRSEMNVSTLELGDSALYLCASSLSLLNTEAFFGQGTRLTVV.

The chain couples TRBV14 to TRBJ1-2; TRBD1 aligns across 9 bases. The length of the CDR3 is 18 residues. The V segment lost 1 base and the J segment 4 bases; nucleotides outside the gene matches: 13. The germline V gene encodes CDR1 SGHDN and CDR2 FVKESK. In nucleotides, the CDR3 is TGTGCCAGCAGCCAAGCCGGGACAGGGAGGCCGAATACCTATGGCTACACCTTC. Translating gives CASSQAGTGRPNTYGYTF.

In DNA form, the CDR3 reads TGTGCCAGCAGCTTGGAACGCAACCGGGATGAAAAACTGTTTTTT. Its translation: CASSLERNRDEKLFF. The genes are TRBV5-4 and TRBJ1-4; D is ambiguous. The CDR3 is 15 residues long. Germline loops: CDR1 SGHNT, CDR2 YYREEE (reference sequence). V lost 0 bases, J lost 6 bases, and 12 bases lay in between.

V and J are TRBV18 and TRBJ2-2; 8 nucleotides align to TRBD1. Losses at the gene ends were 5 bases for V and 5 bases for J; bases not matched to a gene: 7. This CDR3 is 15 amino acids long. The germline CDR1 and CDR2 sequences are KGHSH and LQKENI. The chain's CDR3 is CASSTGQATTGELFF. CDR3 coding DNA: TGTGCCAGCTCAACGGGACAGGCCACGACCGGGGAGCTGTTTTTT.

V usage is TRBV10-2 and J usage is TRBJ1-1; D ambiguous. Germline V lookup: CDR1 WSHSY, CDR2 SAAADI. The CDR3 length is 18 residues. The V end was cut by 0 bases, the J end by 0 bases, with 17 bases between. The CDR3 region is CASSESGVTWALNTEAFF. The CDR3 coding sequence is TGCGCCAGCAGTGAGTCGGGAGTGACTTGGGCACTGAACACTGAAGCTTTCTTT.

The CDR3 sequence: CASSLFRPRGADYNEQFF. DNA for the CDR3: TGTGCCAGCAGTTTATTCCGACCACGGGGGGCTGACTACAATGAGCAGTTCTTC. The chain is built from TRBV28 and TRBJ2-1, with D possibly TRBD2 on 7 matching bases. Germline V gene lookup returns CDR1 MDHEN and CDR2 SYDVKM. V lost 1 base, J lost 3 bases, and 19 bases lay in between. This CDR3 is 18 amino acids long.

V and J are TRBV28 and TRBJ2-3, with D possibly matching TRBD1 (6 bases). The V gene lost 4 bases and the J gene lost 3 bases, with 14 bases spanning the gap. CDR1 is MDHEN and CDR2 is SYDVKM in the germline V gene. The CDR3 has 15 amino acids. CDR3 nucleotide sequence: TGTGCCAGCAGTTCCCCCGACAGGCAAACAGATACGCAGTATTTT. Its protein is CASSSPDRQTDTQYF.

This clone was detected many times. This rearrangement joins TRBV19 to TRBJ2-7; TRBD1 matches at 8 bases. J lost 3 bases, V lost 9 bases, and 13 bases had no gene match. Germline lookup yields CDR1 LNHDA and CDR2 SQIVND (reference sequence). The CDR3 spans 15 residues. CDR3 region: CASKWAQGQGYEQYF. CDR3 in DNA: TGTGCCAGCAAATGGGCCCAAGGACAGGGCTACGAGCAGTACTTC.

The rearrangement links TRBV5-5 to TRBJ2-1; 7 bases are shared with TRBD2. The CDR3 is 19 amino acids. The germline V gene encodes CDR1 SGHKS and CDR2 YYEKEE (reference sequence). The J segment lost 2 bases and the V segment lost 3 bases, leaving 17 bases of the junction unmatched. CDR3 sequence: CASSSTGTTGLGTYNEQFF. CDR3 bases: TGTGCCAGCAGCTCGACCGGGACTACCGGCTTAGGAACCTACAATGAGCAGTTCTTC.

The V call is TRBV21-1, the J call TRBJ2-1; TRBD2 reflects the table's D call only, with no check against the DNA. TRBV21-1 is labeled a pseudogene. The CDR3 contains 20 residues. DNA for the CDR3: TGTGCCAGCAGCAAAAAGGGGGGTAGACTAGCGGGATCGTCCTACAATGAGCAGTTCTTC. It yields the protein CASSKKGGRLAGSSYNEQFF.

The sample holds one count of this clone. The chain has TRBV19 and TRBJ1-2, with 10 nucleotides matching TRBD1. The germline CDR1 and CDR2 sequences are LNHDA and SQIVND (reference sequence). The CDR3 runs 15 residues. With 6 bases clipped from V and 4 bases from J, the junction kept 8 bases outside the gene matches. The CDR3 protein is CASSKPGQGLYGYTF. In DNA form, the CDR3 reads TGTGCCAGTAGCAAACCGGGACAGGGGCTCTATGGCTACACCTTC.